The T cell receptor beta chain described here comes from a study of breast tumors, draining lymph nodes, adjacent tissues. TCRdb processed the multiplex PCR reads anew with MiXCR; each CDR3 protein has one entry. The table includes 200,000 or so distinct CDR3 sequences, approximately 33% detected once. This clonotype appeared many times. The antigen remains undetermined. The J segment lost 0 bases and the V segment lost 1 base, leaving 10 bases of the junction unmatched. Germline-derived CDR1 and CDR2 are SGHDT and YYEEEE. The CDR3 runs 18 residues. Breast cancer patients provided tissue from their axillary draining lymph nodes. Study-level results: Luminal-like breast cancer showed significantly greater tumor-nontumor repertoire similarity than basal-like breast cancer did. The data were judged consistent with most tumor T cells coming from lymph node and expanding in tumor. Tumors had less TCR diversity than lymph nodes, more than nontumor tissue. The lymph node origin of tumor T cells was framed as consistent with a hypothesis, not demonstrated.

The chain has TRBV5-6 and TRBJ2-7, with 10 positions matching TRBD2. This clonotype was obtained from a female donor with breast cancer. Some clones in this sample may be carry-over from other donors' samples. The sample was axillary lymph node tissue. DNA of the CDR3: TGTGCCAGCAGCTTGTTGCTAGCGGGAGCCGGGCTCTCCTACGAGCAGTACTTC. It encodes CASSLLLAGAGLSYEQYF.